A few counts support the clone carrying this TCR beta chain. What it binds is not known. The data were obtained in a study of CD8+CD57+ T cells in acquired aplastic anemia. Looking at the study overall: The sorted CD4+ and CD8+ cells yielded an average around 3.2 ug of DNA.

Germline V gives CDR1 SGHTA, CDR2 FQGNSA. The CDR3 loop spans 11 amino acids. V was clipped by 1 base and J by 8 bases, with 0 bases between them. The study's findings and limits: Under 35 was the count of CD8+ CDR3 sequences that patients shared with controls.

CD8+CD57+ cell expansion had been shown by flow cytometry in patients chosen for sequencing. Diagnosis of severe acquired aplastic anemia applied to all patients. TCR beta VDJ and CDR3 profiles were obtained from a genomic DNA template. TCRdb re-called the reads with MiXCR, one entry per CDR3 protein. The sample shows around 130,000 distinct CDR3 sequences, under 60% of them seen only once. The chain joins TRBV7-2 to TRBJ1-6, with D unresolved. The clonotype was recovered from a human donor with aplastic anemia. The sample consisted of sorted CD4+, CD8+, or CD8+CD57+ T cells (not recorded which) from PBMCs. The CDR3 loop reads CASSLDSPLHF. CDR3 nucleotides: TGTGCCAGCAGCTTAGATTCACCCCTCCACTTT. The variable domain in full, completed from reference TRBV7-2 and TRBJ1-6, reads GAGVSQSPSNKVTEKGKDVELRCDPISGHTALYWYRQSLGQGLEFLIYFQGNSAPDKSGLPSDRFSAERTGGSVSTLTIQRTQQEDSAVYLCASSLDSPLHFGNGTRLTVT.